Presented here are 14 T cell receptor beta chains from one specimen sequenced in a study of T cell responses to AZD1222 COVID-19 vaccine. TCRdb keeps only in-frame clones here, not all; method: immunoSEQ multiplex PCR. Found here are approximately 79,000 clones, 83% of them singletons; the top ten hold 1.3%. The sequenced sample was peripheral blood, obtained 28 days after the second AZD1222 dose. Receptors were obtained from an adult who received the AZD1222 COVID-19 vaccine.

The chain is built from TRBV18 and TRBJ1-3, with a tentative D call TRBD1 (5 bases). The CDR3 sequence is 14 residues long. The ends were cut back, 3 bases at V and 8 bases at J, with 14 bases in the middle. The germline CDR1 and CDR2 sequences are KGHSH and LQKENI. CDR3 loop: CASSPQGKEDTIYF. CDR3 coding DNA: TGTGCCAGCTCACCCCAGGGAAAAGAGGACACCATATATTTT. Full variable domain (remainder filled in from reference TRBV18 and TRBJ1-3): NAGVMQNPRHLVRRRGQEARLRCSPMKGHSHVYWYRQLPEEGLKFMVYLQKENIIDESGMPKERFSAEFPKEGPSILRIQQVVRGDSAAYFCASSPQGKEDTIYFGEGSWLTVV.

The chain carries TRBV6-2 or TRBV6-3 and TRBJ1-1; 7 bases are shared with TRBD1. J lost 8 bases, V lost 5 bases, and 5 bases had no gene match. The CDR3 is 12 residues long. From germline, CDR1 is MNHEY and CDR2 SVGEGT. CDR3 DNA sequence: TGTGCCAGCAGTGGGTCGGACAGGGAAGCTTTCTTT. Translated, it gives CASSGSDREAFF.

The V gene is TRBV9, the J gene TRBJ2-1; 8 positions match TRBD1. Trimming took 4 bases from V and 4 from J; bases not matched to a gene: 10. This CDR3 contains 16 residues. The germline gives CDR1 SGDLS, CDR2 YYNGEE. The CDR3 region has the DNA TGTGCCAGCAGCCGTTCTCAGGGGGCGCGGTACAATGAGCAGTTCTTC. Amino acid sequence: CASSRSQGARYNEQFF.

This clone was picked up a small number of times. The rearrangement joins TRBV5-5 to TRBJ1-5; D is ambiguous. V was trimmed by 5 bases and J by 2 bases, leaving 14 bases between them. The CDR3 has 15 amino acids. Germline V gene sequence: CDR1 SGHKS, CDR2 YYEKEE (reference sequence). CDR3 in amino acids: CASRRDPTGNQPQHF. The CDR3 region has the DNA TGTGCCAGCAGAAGGGATCCAACGGGCAATCAGCCCCAGCATTTT.

The chain carries TRBV27 and TRBJ1-2; maybe TRBD1 (6 bases). The CDR3 is 15 amino acids. V lost 4 bases to trimming and J lost 3 bases, with 15 bases between them. Germline V gene lookup returns CDR1 MNHEY and CDR2 SMNVEV (reference sequence). The CDR3 reads CASSSQYGGDYGYTF. DNA for the CDR3: TGTGCCAGCAGTTCCCAATATGGGGGCGACTATGGCTACACCTTC.

The chain employs TRBV28 and TRBJ2-5; 7 bases are shared with TRBD2. The CDR3 length is 13 residues. The J segment lost 5 bases and the V segment lost 6 bases, leaving 6 bases of the junction unmatched. The V gene's germline CDR1 is MDHEN and CDR2 SYDVKM. CDR3 DNA sequence: TGTGCCAGCAGAGGACTAGATCGCGAGACCCAGTACTTC. Residues: CASRGLDRETQYF.

The chain links TRBV2 to TRBJ2-4, with TRBD1 matching over 7 bases. Trimming at V came to 8 bases and at J to 6 bases, leaving 10 bases not matched to a gene. Germline-derived CDR1 and CDR2 are SNHLY and FYNNEI. CDR3 size: 14 residues. The CDR3 region has the DNA TGTGCCAGCTCGAGACCGGGACAGAGAAACATTCAGTACTTC. As protein: CASSRPGQRNIQYF.

This chain connects TRBV2 to TRBJ1-4, with 11 bases fitting TRBD1. The CDR3 sequence is 16 residues long. Per the germline V gene, CDR1 is SNHLY and CDR2 is FYNNEI. With 5 bases clipped from V and 2 bases from J, the junction kept 4 bases outside the gene matches. CDR3 nucleotides: TGTGCCAGCAGTCGGGACAGGGGGTCGACTAATGAAAAACTGTTTTTT. Translated: CASSRDRGSTNEKLFF.

The J gene is TRBJ2-7, the V gene TRBV28; tentative D call: TRBD2 (5 bases). The V and J ends lost 5 bases and 2 bases respectively, with 10 bases between them. There are 13 residues in the CDR3. Germline V gives CDR1 MDHEN, CDR2 SYDVKM. CDR3 bases: TGTGCCAGCAGTATCGGGGTTACCTACGAGCAGTACTTC. Translation gives CASSIGVTYEQYF.

This clone was seen more than once but under ten times. The V gene is TRBV11-2, the J gene TRBJ1-1; no clear D gene. The CDR3 sequence is 17 residues long. The V end was cut by 5 bases, the J end by 1 base, with 20 bases between. Germline V CDR1 and CDR2: SGHAT, FQNNGV. The CDR3 spells CASSQTLAGLGNTEAFF. DNA of the CDR3: TGTGCCAGCAGCCAAACTCTGGCCGGCCTGGGGAACACTGAAGCTTTCTTT.

This clone was detected only a few times. This chain connects TRBV19 to TRBJ2-7; the match to TRBD2 covers 9 bases. Germline V CDR1 and CDR2: LNHDA, SQIVND (reference sequence). The CDR3 totals 14 residues. V was pared by 8 bases and J by 3 bases, with 8 bases of the junction left unmatched. DNA for the CDR3: TGTGCCAGTGGTTTCGCGGGAGGGATCTACGAGCAGTACTTC. Its translation is CASGFAGGIYEQYF. Drawing the rest from reference TRBV19 and TRBJ2-7, the complete variable domain is DGGITQSPKYLFRKEGQNVTLSCEQNLNHDAMYWYRQDPGQGLRLIYYSQIVNDFQKGDIAEGYSVSREKKESFPLTVTSAQKNPTAFYLCASGFAGGIYEQYFGPGTRLTVT.

The chain is built from TRBV19 and TRBJ1-5; possible D gene TRBD1, 6 bases. V was cut by 4 bases and J by 1 base, with 14 bases left in between. Germline lookup yields CDR1 LNHDA and CDR2 SQIVND (reference sequence). CDR3 length: 16 residues. The CDR3 bases are TGTGCCAGTAGTACGCCCGGGGGCGCGAGCAATCAGCCCCAGCATTTT. This encodes CASSTPGGASNQPQHF.

The chain is built from TRBV7-2 and TRBJ2-7, with D uncertain. Germline values: CDR1 SGHTA, CDR2 FQGNSA. The CDR3 has 15 amino acids. Trimming shortened V by 3 bases and J by 2 bases, and 14 bases separated the two germline ends. CDR3 sequence reads: CASSFLNENPYEQYF. CDR3 DNA: TGTGCCAGCAGCTTTCTGAACGAAAACCCCTACGAGCAGTACTTC.

This rearrangement joins TRBV6-6 to TRBJ1-1, with no clear D. Deletions cut 5 bases from V and 8 bases from J, with 15 bases between. Per germline, CDR1 MNHNY and CDR2 SVGAGI (reference sequence). This CDR3 has 13 amino acids. This CDR3 reads CASSEEARLEAFF. The CDR3 DNA reads TGTGCCAGCAGTGAGGAGGCCCGACTGGAAGCTTTCTTT.